These T cell receptor beta chains were read from a single sample in a study of T cell repertoires in cytomegalovirus infection. TCRdb reprocessed the reads via MiXCR and lists one record per CDR3 protein. The sample has approximately 500,000 distinct CDR3 sequences, about 10% seen once; the top ten hold more than 8.5%. The sample consisted of PBMCs. Every receptor here comes from a human donor in good health (CMV status not recorded). Some clones in this sample may be carry-over from other donors' samples. CDR3s include the opening cysteine and the closing phenylalanine or tryptophan. The D gene is left open where the match is weak. Only some rows state a clone size, as once, few, many or a class for expanded clones.

TRBV7-6	TRBJ2-7	many	NA	TGTGCCAGCAGCTCCCGGGACAAGGATCGCCTCCAGTACTTC	CASSSRDKDRLQYF
TRBV6-6	TRBJ1-6	many	NA	TGTGCCAGCAGGTATACAGAGGGAGGGACCTATAATTCACCCCTCCACTTT	CASRYTEGGTYNSPLHF
TRBV6-6	TRBJ1-2	many	NA	TGTGCCAGCAGTTCGGGGTCAATCGGGGTAGGGAATACTGGCTACACCTTC	CASSSGSIGVGNTGYTF
TRBV7-8	TRBJ2-7	many	NA	TGTGCCAGCAGCCCGCCGGGGCTCCGATCCTACGAGCAGTACTTC	CASSPPGLRSYEQYF
TRBV28	TRBJ1-5	NA	NA	TGTGCCAGCACGTTCGGTAGCAATCAGCCCCAGCATTTT	CASTFGSNQPQHF
TRBV7-9	TRBJ2-7	many	TRBD1	TGTGCCAGCAACCCGGGGACAGATTCCTACGAGCAGTACTTC	CASNPGTDSYEQYF
TRBV5-5	TRBJ2-5	NA	NA	TGTGCCAGCAGCTTGGGCTGGGGGGTTGAGACCCAGTACTTC	CASSLGWGVETQYF
TRBV7-8	TRBJ1-4	many	NA	TGTGCCAGCAGCTTAGGGCGGATAGCCCCTAATGAAAAACTGTTTTTT	CASSLGRIAPNEKLFF
TRBV7-8	TRBJ2-3	many	NA	TGTGCCAGCAGCTTAACGCAGGGTTGGACAGATACGCAGTATTTT	CASSLTQGWTDTQYF
TRBV27	TRBJ2-4	many	TRBD1	TGTGCCAGCAGTTTATTGAGGACCCGAAGGACAGGGAAAAACATTCAGTACTTC	CASSLLRTRRTGKNIQYF
TRBV2	TRBJ1-2	NA	NA	TGTGCCAGCAGTGAAGTGGCGGGGAGAGTCCCTAACTATGGCTACACCTTC	CASSEVAGRVPNYGYTF
TRBV6-1	TRBJ2-7	few	NA	TGTGCCAGCAGTGAAGTAGCTAAATCGGAGCAGTACTTC	CASSEVAKSEQYF
TRBV3-1	TRBJ2-7	few	NA	TGTGCCAGCAGTGTCCTAGCTCGGGAGCAGTACTTC	CASSVLAREQYF
TRBV19	TRBJ2-1	NA	NA	TGTGCCAGCGGGGACCGATCCTTCAATGAGCAGTTCTTC	CASGDRSFNEQFF
TRBV28	TRBJ2-3	NA	NA	TGTGCCAGCAGTTTTAGGGCGACTAGCACAGATACGCAGTATTTT	CASSFRATSTDTQYF
TRBV7-9	TRBJ1-6	many	NA	TGTGCCAGCAGCTTACAAGAGACGCGGTCACCCCTCCACTTT	CASSLQETRSPLHF
TRBV7-3	TRBJ2-7	many	NA	TGTGCCAGCAGCCGACAAGAGGGAGCCTACGAGCAGTACTTC	CASSRQEGAYEQYF
TRBV4-1	TRBJ1-1	few	TRBD1	TGTGCCAGCAGCCAAGAGCAGGGGGCAGTGACTGAAGCTTTCTTT	CASSQEQGAVTEAFF
TRBV5-1	TRBJ2-7	few	NA	TGCGCCAGCAGCTCGAGGGAGGGGGGCTACGAGCAGTACTTC	CASSSREGGYEQYF
TRBV27	TRBJ2-2	many	NA	TGTGCCAGCAGCCCGGACTCAGGGGACGGGAACACCGGGGAGCTGTTTTTT	CASSPDSGDGNTGELFF
TRBV29-1	TRBJ1-4	few	NA	TGCAGCGTTGAAGGAAGGGGGGACAAACTGTTTTTT	CSVEGRGDKLFF
TRBV4-1	TRBJ1-1	NA	NA	TGTGCCAGCAGACGGGTAGACGTCGACACTGAAGCTGTCTTT	CASRRVDVDTEAVF
TRBV10-3	TRBJ2-5	few	NA	TGTGCCATCAGTGAGCAGGGGGGAGAGACCCAGTACTTC	CAISEQGGETQYF
TRBV12-5	TRBJ1-1	many	NA	TGTGCTAGTGGTCAAACTGAAGCTTTCTTT	CASGQTEAFF
TRBV19	TRBJ2-7	many	TRBD1	TGTGCCAGTACCCCGGGACAGTCAGGGGAGCAGTACTTC	CASTPGQSGEQYF
TRBV5-1	TRBJ2-5	NA	TRBD2	TGCGCCAGCAGCTGGGGACAAACTAGCGGATACCAAGAGACCCAGTACTTC	CASSWGQTSGYQETQYF
TRBV4-2	TRBJ1-6	few	NA	TGTGCCAGCAGCCCCTTAGACAGCTTGTCACCCCTCCACTTT	CASSPLDSLSPLHF
TRBV29-1	TRBJ2-2	NA	NA	TGCAGCGTGGCGCTGGGACAGAACACCGGGGAGCTGTTTTTT	CSVALGQNTGELFF
TRBV7-6	TRBJ2-7	many	NA	TGTGCCAGCAGCTCCGCGTTTTGGTCCTACGAGCAGTACTTC	CASSSAFWSYEQYF
TRBV6-1	TRBJ2-1	few	TRBD1	TGTGCCAGCATTTTACAGGGGCCCCCCCAGGTGGAGTTCTTC	CASILQGPPQVEFF
TRBV5-6	TRBJ2-1	NA	TRBD2	TGTGCCAGCAGCTTGTCAATAGCGGGGTACAATGAGCAGTTCTTC	CASSLSIAGYNEQFF
TRBV6-6	TRBJ2-1	many	NA	TGTGCCAGCAGTTACTCCGGAGGGGGCAATGAGCAGTTCTTC	CASSYSGGGNEQFF